This T cell receptor beta chain came from a study of blood T cell repertoires in COVID-19. Study-wide context: Samples came from the United States, Italy and Spain, spanning acute and convalescent COVID-19. T cells, B-cell-depleted T cells, or PBMCs provided the cDNA or gDNA that served as material.

Per the original methods: Reference gene primer amplification in the assay estimated nucleated cell counts. The protocol was immunoSEQ multiplex PCR, while the TCRdb copy is restricted to in-frame clones and leaves out a portion. That table is the source of V, J and clone size, and D and trimming were worked out from the DNA. The sample carries fewer than 75,000 clones, around 84% recorded once. This CDR3 has 15 amino acids. V lost 0 bases and J lost 5; bases outside the gene matches: 5. CDR1 and CDR2 (germline): MNHEY, SVGAGI. V and J are TRBV6-5 and TRBJ1-1, with 8 bases identical to TRBD1. This TCR came from a man between 45 and 60 years old with active COVID-19. The source material was peripheral blood. As DNA, the CDR3 is TGTGCCAGCAGTTACTCGTGGACAGGGCATACTGAAGCTTTCTTT. It yields the protein CASSYSWTGHTEAFF.